This T cell receptor (beta chain) was identified during a study of Graves' ophthalmopathy and Graves' hyperthyroidism. Findings of the study overall: The study's model predicted ophthalmopathy progression at about 64% sensitivity and 72% to 85% specificity.

The study amplified TCR beta CDR3 regions using RNA transcripts. Scientists carried out first-round RT-PCR using HTBI primers and then a second-round multiplex PCR. One entry per CDR3 protein, called by TCRdb with MiXCR from the multiplex PCR reads. The sample records some 400,000 distinct CDR3 sequences, 15% to 20% being singletons. This clonotype has a single count. What it recognizes is unknown. Orbital computed tomography, thyroid ultrasound, TRAb, serum thyroxine and clinical symptoms formed the basis of diagnosis. The V end was cut by 3 bases, the J end by 5 bases, with 11 bases between. Germline V CDR1 and CDR2: MDHEN, SYDVKM. CDR3 length: 13 amino acids.

The gene calls are TRBV28 and TRBJ2-7; the D gene is possibly TRBD2 (7 bases). Sequences were obtained from peripheral blood. This sequence was found in a woman aged 18 to 35 with Graves' ophthalmopathy. This CDR3 is CASSLGRGNEQYF. The CDR3 region has the DNA TGTGCCAGCAGTTTGGGGAGGGGGAACGAGCAGTACTTC.